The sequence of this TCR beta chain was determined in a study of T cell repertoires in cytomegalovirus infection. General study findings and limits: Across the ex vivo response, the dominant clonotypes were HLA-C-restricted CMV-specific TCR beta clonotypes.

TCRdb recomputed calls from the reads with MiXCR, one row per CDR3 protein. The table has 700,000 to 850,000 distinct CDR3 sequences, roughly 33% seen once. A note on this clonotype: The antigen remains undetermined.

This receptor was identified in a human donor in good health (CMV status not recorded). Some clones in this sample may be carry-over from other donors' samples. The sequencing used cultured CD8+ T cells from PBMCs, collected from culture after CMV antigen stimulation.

Here the CDR3 DNA reads TGTGCCACCAGCAGCGTTAGACAGGGCCCGCGTTTAGGGCAGTATTTT. Amino acids: CATSSVRQGPRLGQYF. This chain joins TRBV15 and TRBJ2-3, with 7 bases matching TRBD1. CDR3 length equals 16 residues. Germline loops: CDR1 LNHNV, CDR2 YYDKDF (reference sequence). Unmatched junction bases numbered 17, after V lost 3 bases and J lost 11 bases.